Below, 29 T cell receptor beta chains from the same sample are listed, as sequenced in a study of PD-1 blockade in classical Hodgkin lymphoma. Clones were sequenced by immunoSEQ multiplex PCR, and TCRdb holds only the in-frame ones, with some missing. The sample records more than 70,000 clones, roughly 91% being singletons. The patients all showed relapse after autologous stem cell transplantation, while their brentuximab vedotin exposure varied. The sample was peripheral blood mononuclear cells (PBMCs), taken before the second cycle of nivolumab. The receptors originated from a human donor with classical Hodgkin lymphoma.

The J gene is TRBJ2-1, the V gene TRBV2; 7 bases fit TRBD1. This CDR3 comprises 15 residues. Per germline, CDR1 SNHLY and CDR2 FYNNEI. V lost 6 bases and J lost 6; bases outside the gene matches: 11. The CDR3 sequence is CASSYDRVPSNEQFF. In DNA, the CDR3 is TGTGCCAGCAGCTACGACAGGGTGCCATCCAATGAGCAGTTCTTC.

The rearrangement joins TRBV28 to TRBJ1-2; D call uncertain. The CDR3 covers 12 residues. Germline V lookup: CDR1 MDHEN, CDR2 SYDVKM. Trimming took off 2 bases at V and 8 bases at J, with 9 bases between the two ends. CDR3 residues: CASSLGEGGYTF. In DNA, the CDR3 is TGTGCCAGCAGTTTAGGGGAGGGAGGCTACACCTTC.

The chain employs TRBV5-5 and TRBJ2-5; perhaps TRBD1 as D (5 bases). The CDR3 has 14 amino acids. Trimming took 2 bases from V and 1 from J, leaving 9 bases between them. Looked up from germline, CDR1 is SGHKS and CDR2 is YYEKEE (reference sequence). The chain's CDR3 is CASSLSGSQETQYF. The CDR3 nucleotides are TGTGCCAGCAGCTTATCAGGGTCCCAAGAGACCCAGTACTTC. The whole variable domain, filled in from reference TRBV5-5 and TRBJ2-5, reads DAGVTQSPTHLIKTRGQQVTLRCSPISGHKSVSWYQQVLGQGPQFIFQYYEKEERGRGNFPDRFSARQFPNYSSELNVNALLLGDSALYLCASSLSGSQETQYFGPGTRLLVL.

The J gene is TRBJ2-7, the V gene TRBV7-8; TRBD2 matches at 8 bases. This CDR3 is built from 14 residues. V trimming: 6 bases; J trimming: 6 bases; junction bases outside the gene matches: 10. The germline CDR1 and CDR2 sequences are SGHVS and FQNEAQ. CDR3 nucleotides: TGTGCCAGCAGGCTTGCGGTAGCGGGATCCGAGCAGTACTTC. It encodes CASRLAVAGSEQYF. Supplemented by reference TRBV7-8 and TRBJ2-7, the full variable domain reads GAGVSQSPRYKVAKRGQDVALRCDPISGHVSLFWYQQALGQGPEFLTYFQNEAQLDKSGLPSDRFFAERPEGSVSTLKIQRTQQEDSAVYLCASRLAVAGSEQYFGPGTRLTVT.

J is TRBJ1-2 and V is TRBV7-6, with 12 bases aligning to TRBD1. V gave up 5 bases and J gave up 6 bases; unmatched junction bases: 13. Germline V gene data show CDR1 as SGHVS and CDR2 as FNYEAQ. This CDR3 spans 17 amino acids. CDR3 sequence: CASSLLGGQGAEDGYTF. The CDR3 DNA reads as TGTGCCAGCAGCCTCTTGGGGGGACAGGGGGCGGAGGATGGCTACACCTTC. Using reference TRBV7-6 and TRBJ1-2 for the parts outside the CDR3, the full variable domain is GAGVSQSPRYKVTKRGQDVALRCDPISGHVSLYWYRQALGQGPEFLTYFNYEAQQDKSGLPNDRFSAERPEGSISTLTIQRTEQRDSAMYRCASSLLGGQGAEDGYTFGSGTRLTVV.

A few counts support this clone. The chain couples TRBV7-3 to TRBJ1-1; 7 nucleotides agree with TRBD1. This CDR3 contains 13 residues. J lost 1 base, V lost 5 bases, and 1 base had no gene match. Germline V CDR1 and CDR2: SGHTA, FQGTGA. For the CDR3, the DNA is TGTGCCAGCAGCCGGACAGGGAACACTGAAGCTTTCTTT. Encoded protein: CASSRTGNTEAFF.

This clone was observed once. This chain uses TRBV27 with TRBJ2-7; D uncertain. Deletions cut 0 bases from V and 5 bases from J, with 8 bases between. CDR1 MNHEY and CDR2 SMNVEV come from the germline V gene (reference sequence). CDR3 size: 13 residues. The CDR3 coding sequence is TGTGCCAGCAGTTTATCGGCCTTGGACGAGCAGTACTTC. It yields the protein CASSLSALDEQYF.

The chain recombines TRBV5-6 with TRBJ2-3; 10 bases align to TRBD2. Losses at the gene ends were 4 bases for V and 6 bases for J; bases not matched to a gene: 8. Germline values: CDR1 SGHDT, CDR2 YYEEEE. The CDR3 contains 15 residues. CDR3 residues: CASSSSSGSWDTQYF. Here the CDR3 DNA reads TGTGCCAGCAGCAGTTCTAGCGGGAGTTGGGATACGCAGTATTTT. Full variable domain (rest looked up from reference TRBV5-6 and TRBJ2-3): DAGVTQSPTHLIKTRGQQVTLRCSPKSGHDTVSWYQQALGQGPQFIFQYYEEEERQRGNFPDRFSGHQFPNYSSELNVNALLLGDSALYLCASSSSSGSWDTQYFGPGTRLTVL.

The V call is TRBV7-9, the J call TRBJ1-2, with D unclear. Germline V CDR1 and CDR2: SEHNR, FQNEAQ (reference sequence). This CDR3 contains 14 residues. Trimming took off 1 base at V and 6 bases at J, with 12 bases between the two ends. This CDR3 is CASSLVRLIDGYTF. CDR3 nucleotide sequence: TGTGCCAGCAGCTTAGTTCGGCTTATCGATGGCTACACCTTC.

This clone has only a few counts. The rearrangement links TRBV5-1 to TRBJ1-2; 7 nucleotides align to TRBD1. Germline CDR1 SGHRS, CDR2 YFSETQ. The CDR3 totals 14 residues. The junction had 8 bases not matched to a gene; V was cut back by 4 bases and J by 5 bases. CDR3 in DNA: TGCGCCAGCAGCCGCGACAGGGTAGGGTATGGCTACACCTTC. Protein sequence: CASSRDRVGYGYTF. Full variable domain (missing parts from reference TRBV5-1 and TRBJ1-2): KAGVTQTPRYLIKTRGQQVTLSCSPISGHRSVSWYQQTPGQGLQFLFEYFSETQRNKGNFPGRFSGRQFSNSRSEMNVSTLELGDSALYLCASSRDRVGYGYTFGSGTRLTVV.

The chain recombines TRBV6-1 with TRBJ1-4, with 8 bases fitting TRBD1. The CDR3 spans 14 residues. Unmatched junction bases numbered 5, after V lost 1 base and J lost 10 bases. Germline CDR1 is MNHNS and CDR2 is SASEGT. CDR3 amino acids: CASSEGQGFGKLFF. In DNA, the CDR3 is TGTGCCAGCAGTGAAGGACAGGGGTTCGGAAAACTGTTTTTT.

This chain links TRBV4-1 with TRBJ2-7; D is ambiguous. The CDR3 has 16 amino acids. The V end was cut by 4 bases, the J end by 5 bases, with 21 bases between. Germline loops: CDR1 MGHRA, CDR2 YSYEKL. The CDR3 DNA follows: TGCGCCAGCAGCCGCAGCCAAGATAGCCCTAAAGACGAGCAGTACTTC. Its protein is CASSRSQDSPKDEQYF.

V is TRBV7-3 and J is TRBJ2-5; D not resolved. Trimming pared 5 bases from V and 1 base from J, leaving 11 bases between. This CDR3 comprises 14 residues. The germline CDR1 and CDR2 sequences are SGHTA and FQGTGA. CDR3 loop: CASSPDRRQETQYF. CDR3 DNA sequence: TGTGCCAGCAGCCCCGACCGGCGCCAAGAGACCCAGTACTTC.

The rearrangement links TRBV27 to TRBJ2-5; tentative D call: TRBD1 (6 bases). Germline CDR1 and CDR2: MNHEY and SMNVEV (reference sequence). The CDR3 runs 17 residues. V lost 4 bases and J 4 bases, leaving 22 bases between the germline ends. The CDR3 sequence: CASSSIKTGPTIETQYF. The CDR3 bases are TGTGCCAGCAGTTCGATTAAGACAGGCCCAACTATAGAGACCCAGTACTTC.

The chain combines TRBV19 with TRBJ1-1, with D unresolved. This CDR3 has 13 residues. With 3 bases removed from V and 1 base from J, the gap between germline ends came to 6 bases. Germline V gene sequence: CDR1 LNHDA, CDR2 SQIVND (reference sequence). The CDR3 protein is CASSISPNTEAFF. The DNA for the CDR3 is TGTGCCAGTAGTATCAGCCCGAACACTGAAGCTTTCTTT.

The CDR3 sequence: CASRSLPDDGLFF. The CDR3 DNA sequence: TGCGCCAGCAGGTCCCTTCCGGACGACGGACTGTTTTTT. V gene TRBV5-1 combines with J gene TRBJ1-4; D unclear. CDR1 and CDR2 (germline): SGHRS, YFSETQ. CDR3 size: 13 residues. V shed 5 bases and J shed 13 bases, with 18 bases lying between them.

The CDR3 bases are TGTGCCAGCAGTTCCCCCCAAGGGTACCAAGAGACCCAGTACTTC. It codes for CASSSPQGYQETQYF. The rearrangement links TRBV28 to TRBJ2-5, with D unclear. The V gene lost 4 bases and the J gene lost 0 bases, with 12 bases spanning the gap. The CDR3 length is 15 residues. The germline gives CDR1 MDHEN, CDR2 SYDVKM.

The chain recombines TRBV7-5 with TRBJ2-3; no check of the table's D call, TRBD2, against the DNA was made. TRBV7-5 is a pseudogene. The length of the CDR3 is 21 residues. In DNA form, the CDR3 reads TGTGCCAGAAGCTTAGGCGCTAGACTAGAAATTGAATCACCGTGCACAGATACGCAGTATTTT. Protein: CARSLGARLEIESPCTDTQYF.

V gene TRBV10-1 combines with J gene TRBJ1-2, with unresolved D. The CDR3 loop spans 13 amino acids. Germline assignment: CDR1 WNHNN and CDR2 SYGVQD (reference sequence). V lost 1 base and J lost 7, with 10 bases in between. CDR3 amino acids: CASSEFPATGYTF. The CDR3 nucleotides read TGCGCCAGCAGTGAGTTTCCGGCGACTGGCTACACCTTC.

This clone has just one count. This chain links TRBV4-1 with TRBJ2-6; D is undetermined. This CDR3 spans 18 amino acids. Germline CDR1 and CDR2: MGHRA and YSYEKL. Trimming shortened V by 3 bases and J by 0 bases, and 15 bases separated the two germline ends. CDR3 DNA sequence: TGCGCCAGCAGCCAGCTCCAAGACTTGCTCTCTGGGGCCAACGTCCTGACTTTC. It is translated as CASSQLQDLLSGANVLTF.

The chain carries TRBV27 and TRBJ2-7; D is possibly TRBD2 (6 bases). This CDR3 region has 15 residues. Trimming shortened V by 0 bases and J by 2 bases, and 11 bases separated the two germline ends. The germline V gene has CDR1 MNHEY and CDR2 SMNVEV (reference sequence). This CDR3 reads CASSLSPGSPYEQYF. The CDR3 DNA reads TGTGCCAGCAGTTTATCCCCCGGGAGCCCCTACGAGCAGTACTTC.

The rearrangement links TRBV27 to TRBJ1-4; D is unresolved. The CDR3 spans 17 residues. Germline CDR1 MNHEY, CDR2 SMNVEV (reference sequence). V lost 5 bases, J lost 7 bases, and 23 bases lay in between. The CDR3, as DNA: TGTGCCAGCAGTCCCCGAACTAGGCTTCGAAGGAGTGAAAAACTGTTTTTT. Translating gives CASSPRTRLRRSEKLFF.

The CDR3 is CASSRAPGFEQYF. The CDR3 coding sequence is TGTGCCAGCAGCCGCGCCCCAGGTTTCGAGCAGTACTTC. The V call is TRBV7-8, the J call TRBJ2-7; D ambiguous. The germline CDR1 and CDR2 sequences are SGHVS and FQNEAQ. Between the trimmed V and J ends, which lost 5 bases and 6 bases, there was a span of 14 bases. The CDR3 consists of 13 residues. Filled out from reference TRBV7-8 and TRBJ2-7, the complete variable domain reads GAGVSQSPRYKVAKRGQDVALRCDPISGHVSLFWYQQALGQGPEFLTYFQNEAQLDKSGLPSDRFFAERPEGSVSTLKIQRTQQEDSAVYLCASSRAPGFEQYFGPGTRLTVT.

V gene TRBV30 combines with J gene TRBJ1-3; no reliable D call. The germline gives CDR1 GTSNPN, CDR2 SVGIG (reference sequence). Between the trimmed V and J ends, which lost 5 bases and 4 bases, there was a span of 9 bases. The length of the CDR3 is 12 residues. CDR3 in DNA: TGTGCCTGGCGGGGTTCCGGAAACACCATATATTTT. Amino acids: CAWRGSGNTIYF.

V and J are TRBV10-1 and TRBJ2-7, with a possible D match to TRBD1 (5 bases). The germline CDR1 and CDR2 sequences are WNHNN and SYGVQD (reference sequence). Trimming left V 0 bases short and J 3 bases short, with 9 bases between. This CDR3 is 14 amino acids long. The CDR3 nucleotides are TGCGCCAGCAGTGAGTCTCTTGACAGCTACGAGCAGTACTTC. It encodes CASSESLDSYEQYF.

The CDR3 reads CASSGGQGGLAGANVLTF. CDR3 in DNA: TGTGCCAGCAGTGGGGGACAGGGTGGCCTCGCTGGGGCCAACGTCCTGACTTTC. The gene calls are TRBV2 and TRBJ2-6; 9 positions match TRBD1. This CDR3 has 18 amino acids. In germline, CDR1 is SNHLY, CDR2 FYNNEI. V dropped 4 bases and J dropped 2; count of bases not matched to a gene: 9.

The rearrangement joins TRBV6-6 to TRBJ2-3; TRBD1 agrees at 7 bases. The germline gives CDR1 MNHNY, CDR2 SVGAGI (reference sequence). There are 15 residues in the CDR3. Trimming at V came to 6 bases and at J to 1 base, leaving 7 bases not matched to a gene. The CDR3 loop is CASRPRDRGTDTQYF. In DNA, the CDR3 is TGTGCCAGCAGACCCCGGGACAGAGGCACAGATACGCAGTATTTT.

This clone was seen more than once but under ten times. CDR3 nucleotide sequence: TGCGCCAGCAGCACAGGGTACGGAAACACCATATATTTT. This codes for CASSTGYGNTIYF. This chain connects TRBV10-2 to TRBJ1-3; tentatively, D is TRBD1 (6 bases). The V and J ends lost 6 bases and 4 bases respectively, with 10 bases between them. Germline CDR1 is WSHSY and CDR2 is SAAADI. CDR3 length: 13 amino acids.

This clone is a singleton in its sample. CDR3 region: CAWDPGSYYEQYF. As DNA, the CDR3 is TGTGCCTGGGACCCCGGCTCGTACTACGAGCAGTACTTC. This chain connects TRBV30 to TRBJ2-7; no clear D gene. This CDR3 is 13 amino acids long. Trimming took 5 bases from V and 3 from J, leaving 14 bases between them. CDR1 and CDR2 (germline): GTSNPN, SVGIG (reference sequence).